Presented here are 4 T cell receptor beta chains from one specimen sequenced in a study of graft-versus-host responses after intestinal transplantation. Graft-derived tissue was subjected to processing to liberate intraepithelial and lamina propria lymphocytes. Assay used: immunoSEQ multiplex PCR; TCRdb lists only in-frame clones, some missing. Of some 15,000 clones detected, over 60% appear once; the ten largest clones hold 3% to 4.5%. The specimen was ileum tissue, collected roughly 28 days after intestinal transplant. Receptors were obtained from a human patient who received an intestinal transplant, so some T cells may come from the graft donor.

The chain carries TRBV7-9 and TRBJ2-5; D unclear. Trimming took off 4 bases at V and 5 bases at J, with 8 bases between the two ends. Germline CDR1 SEHNR, CDR2 FQNEAQ (reference sequence). The CDR3 is made up of 12 amino acids. The CDR3 protein is CASSSGRETQYF. The CDR3, as DNA: TGTGCCAGCAGCTCAGGTCGGGAGACCCAGTACTTC.

The rearrangement joins TRBV5-4 to TRBJ1-2; a weak D match, TRBD1 (6 bases). Germline CDR1 and CDR2: SGHNT and YYREEE (reference sequence). V lost 0 bases and J 0 bases, leaving 9 bases between the germline ends. The CDR3 runs to 15 residues. The CDR3 DNA sequence: TGTGCCAGCAGCTTGGACAGGGTAGCTAACTATGGCTACACCTTC. Amino acids: CASSLDRVANYGYTF.

The chain combines TRBV5-6 with TRBJ2-3; 10 bases fit TRBD1. Germline CDR1 reads SGHDT; CDR2 reads YYEEEE. V shed 3 bases, J shed 2 bases, and the junction held 12 bases outside the gene matches. This CDR3 region has 18 residues. The CDR3 sequence: CASSSYLRQGAFTDTQYF. The CDR3 DNA is TGTGCCAGCAGCTCTTATCTCCGACAGGGGGCTTTCACAGATACGCAGTATTTT.

The V and J genes are TRBV7-2 and TRBJ2-5, with 7 positions matching TRBD2. Germline CDR1 SGHTA, CDR2 FQGNSA. V lost 0 bases to trimming and J lost 5 bases; unmatched junction nucleotides: 0. The CDR3 is 13 residues long. The CDR3 loop reads CASSLAGGETQYF. Written as DNA, the CDR3 is TGTGCCAGCAGCTTAGCGGGGGGGGAGACCCAGTACTTC.